The TCR beta chain described here comes from a study of blood T cell repertoires in COVID-19. Study-wide context: There were acute and convalescent COVID-19 samples, and they came from the United States, Italy and Spain. T cells, B-cell-depleted T cells, or PBMCs supplied cDNA or gDNA.

The germline V gene has CDR1 KGHDR and CDR2 SFDVKD. The ends lost 4 bases at V and 1 base at J; junction bases unmatched: 6. The length of the CDR3 is 15 residues. In the authors' workflow: By means of reference gene primer amplification, nucleated cell counts were estimated. The assay was immunoSEQ multiplex PCR, and TCRdb's table has in-frame clones only and misses some. The V and J calls and clone size were taken over from that table, and D and trimming were inferred from the DNA. The top ten hold 28% of the sample, which has tens of thousands of clones, about 86% seen once. V usage is TRBV24-1 and J usage is TRBJ2-7; 7 bases are a match to TRBD2. What was sequenced was peripheral blood. This sequence originates from an elderly woman with active or convalescent COVID-19. As DNA, the CDR3 is TGTGCCACCAGTGACTCGGCGGGGGAGTCCTACGAGCAGTACTTC. This sequence encodes CATSDSAGESYEQYF.